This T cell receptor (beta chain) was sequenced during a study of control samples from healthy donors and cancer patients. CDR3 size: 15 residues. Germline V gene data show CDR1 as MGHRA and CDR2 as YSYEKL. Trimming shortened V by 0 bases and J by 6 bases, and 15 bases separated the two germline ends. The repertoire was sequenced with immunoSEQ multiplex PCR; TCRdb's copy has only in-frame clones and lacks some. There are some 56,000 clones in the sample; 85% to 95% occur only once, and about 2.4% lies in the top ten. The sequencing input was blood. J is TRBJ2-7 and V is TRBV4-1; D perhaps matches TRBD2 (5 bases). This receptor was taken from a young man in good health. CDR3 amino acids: CASSQEAAPSGEQYF. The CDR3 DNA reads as TGCGCCAGCAGCCAAGAAGCGGCCCCTTCGGGCGAGCAGTACTTC.